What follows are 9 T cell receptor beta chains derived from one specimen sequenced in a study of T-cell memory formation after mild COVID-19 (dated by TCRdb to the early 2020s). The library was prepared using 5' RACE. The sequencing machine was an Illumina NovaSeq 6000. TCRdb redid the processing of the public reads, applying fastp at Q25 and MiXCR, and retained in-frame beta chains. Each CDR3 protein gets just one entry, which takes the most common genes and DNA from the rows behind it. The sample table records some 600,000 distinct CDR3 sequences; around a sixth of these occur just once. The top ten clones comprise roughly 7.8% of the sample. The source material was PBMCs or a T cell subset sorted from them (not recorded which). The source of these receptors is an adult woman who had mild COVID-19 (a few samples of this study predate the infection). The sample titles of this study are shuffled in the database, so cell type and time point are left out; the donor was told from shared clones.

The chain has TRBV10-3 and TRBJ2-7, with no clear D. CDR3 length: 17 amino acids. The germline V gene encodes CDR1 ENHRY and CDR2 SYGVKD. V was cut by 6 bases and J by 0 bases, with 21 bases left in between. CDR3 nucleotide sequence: TGTGCCATCAGCGATGCTTCCTGGTATAATGGCTCCTACGAGCAGTACTTC. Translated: CAISDASWYNGSYEQYF.

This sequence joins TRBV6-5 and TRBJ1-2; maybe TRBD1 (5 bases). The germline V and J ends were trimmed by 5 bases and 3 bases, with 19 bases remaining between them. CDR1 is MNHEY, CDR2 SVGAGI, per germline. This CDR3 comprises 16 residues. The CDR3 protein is CASSSFRDRLDYGYTF. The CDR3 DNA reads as TGTGCCAGCAGTAGTTTTCGCGACAGATTAGACTATGGCTACACCTTC.

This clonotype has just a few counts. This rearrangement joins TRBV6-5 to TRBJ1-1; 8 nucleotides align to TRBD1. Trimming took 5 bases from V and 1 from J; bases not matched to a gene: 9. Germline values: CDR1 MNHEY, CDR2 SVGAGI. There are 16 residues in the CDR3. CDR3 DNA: TGTGCCAGCAGTCTAATTCGACAGGGGTGGAACACTGAAGCTTTCTTT. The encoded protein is CASSLIRQGWNTEAFF.

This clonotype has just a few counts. CDR3 amino acids: CASRIVGGHYEQYF. CDR3 nucleotide sequence: TGTGCCAGCAGGATTGTCGGGGGACACTACGAGCAGTACTTC. V is TRBV12-3 or TRBV12-4 and J is TRBJ2-7; D assignment may be TRBD1 or TRBD2 (6 bases each). Deletions cut 6 bases from V and 3 bases from J, with 15 bases between. The CDR3 runs to 14 residues.

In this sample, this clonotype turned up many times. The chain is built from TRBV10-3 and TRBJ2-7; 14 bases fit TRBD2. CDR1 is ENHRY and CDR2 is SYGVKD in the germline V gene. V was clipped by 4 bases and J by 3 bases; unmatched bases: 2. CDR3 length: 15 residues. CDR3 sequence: CAISATSGGVYEQYF. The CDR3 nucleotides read TGTGCCATCAGTGCGACTAGCGGGGGGGTCTACGAGCAGTACTTC.

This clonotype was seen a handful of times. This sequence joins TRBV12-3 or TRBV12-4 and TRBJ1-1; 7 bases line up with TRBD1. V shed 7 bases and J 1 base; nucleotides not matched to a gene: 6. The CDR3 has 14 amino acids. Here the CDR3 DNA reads TGTGCCAGCACATTCAACAGGGGGAACACTGAAGCTTTCTTT. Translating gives CASTFNRGNTEAFF.

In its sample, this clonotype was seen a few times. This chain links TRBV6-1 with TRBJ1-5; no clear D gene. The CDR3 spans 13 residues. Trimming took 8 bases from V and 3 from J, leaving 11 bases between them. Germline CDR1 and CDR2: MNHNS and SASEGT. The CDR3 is CASSGGNNQPQHF. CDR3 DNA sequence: TGTGCCAGCTCGGGCGGCAACAATCAGCCCCAGCATTTT.

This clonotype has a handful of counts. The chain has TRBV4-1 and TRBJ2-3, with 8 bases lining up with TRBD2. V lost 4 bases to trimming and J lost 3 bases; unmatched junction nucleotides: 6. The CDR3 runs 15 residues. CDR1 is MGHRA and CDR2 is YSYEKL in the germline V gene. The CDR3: CASSRGGGMTDTQYF. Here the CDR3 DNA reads TGCGCCAGCAGCCGCGGCGGGGGGATGACAGATACGCAGTATTTT.

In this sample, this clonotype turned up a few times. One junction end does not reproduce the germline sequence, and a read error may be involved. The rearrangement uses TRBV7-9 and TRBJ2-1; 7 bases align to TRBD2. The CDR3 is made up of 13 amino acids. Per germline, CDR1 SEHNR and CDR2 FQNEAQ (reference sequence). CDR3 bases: TGTGCCAGCAGCTTAGAGGCCCTAGCGGAGGTACACTTC. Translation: CASSLEALAEVHF.